These 31 T cell receptor beta chains came from one sample sequenced in a study of T-cell reconstitution after alpha-beta-depleted transplantation in children. Library preparation (for TCRbeta) was performed with unique molecular identifiers. TCRdb reprocessed the PCR reads with MiXCR, giving one entry per CDR3 protein. The table has 200,000 or so distinct CDR3 sequences, just under 6.5% seen once. The sample here was PBMCs, taken before TCRalphabeta/CD19-depleted stem cell transplant. These TCRs come from a girl under three years old with combined immunodeficiency, due to receive a stem cell transplant.

This clonotype was counted at least ten times. The chain joins TRBV29-1 to TRBJ2-3; the D gene could be TRBD1 or TRBD2 (5 bases each). V dropped 4 bases and J dropped 4 bases, with 24 bases sitting between them. Germline assignment: CDR1 SQVTM and CDR2 ANQGSEA. The CDR3 sequence is 17 residues long. As DNA, the CDR3 is TGCAGCGTTGGCGCTCACGGGACGAGGAGAATCGCAGATACGCAGTATTTT. Amino acids: CSVGAHGTRRIADTQYF.

This clonotype was found many times. The chain carries TRBV13 and TRBJ1-1, with D unclear. The V gene's germline CDR1 is PRHDT and CDR2 FYEKMQ (reference sequence). The V gene lost 10 bases and the J gene lost 0 bases, with 6 bases spanning the gap. The CDR3 sequence is 11 residues long. The DNA of the CDR3 is TGTGCCACAACGATGAACACTGAAGCTTTCTTT. Translating it yields CATTMNTEAFF.

This clonotype came up many times. This chain joins TRBV2 and TRBJ1-3; the D gene is possibly TRBD1 (6 bases). This CDR3 is 17 amino acids long. V gave up 7 bases and J gave up 0 bases, with 19 bases separating them. Germline CDR1 is SNHLY and CDR2 is FYNNEI. The CDR3 protein is CASTSQPAGDSGNTIYF. DNA for the CDR3: TGTGCCAGCACCTCCCAACCCGCAGGGGACTCTGGAAACACCATATATTTT.

The sample holds many counts of this clonotype. The chain employs TRBV6-2 or TRBV6-3 and TRBJ2-5; 11 nucleotides match TRBD2. V dropped 0 bases and J dropped 2; count of bases not matched to a gene: 5. The CDR3 is 17 residues long. Germline V gives CDR1 MNHEY, CDR2 SVGEGT. CDR3 nucleotide sequence: TGTGCCAGCAGTTACTCCCCTAGCGGGAGGTGGCAAGAGACCCAGTACTTC. Protein product: CASSYSPSGRWQETQYF.

This clonotype was recorded many times. V usage is TRBV7-6 and J usage is TRBJ1-1; a possible D gene is TRBD1 (5 bases). Trimming removed 1 base from V and 9 bases from J, with 15 bases in between. This CDR3 is 14 amino acids long. CDR1 and CDR2 (germline): SGHVS, FNYEAQ. CDR3 amino acids: CASSLGLRDSQAFF. As DNA, the CDR3 is TGTGCCAGCAGCTTAGGACTCAGGGACTCACAAGCTTTCTTT.

This clonotype was counted many times. This chain joins TRBV19 and TRBJ1-1, with TRBD1 matching 9 bases. Germline CDR1 and CDR2: LNHDA and SQIVND (reference sequence). The ends lost 10 bases at V and 3 bases at J; junction bases unmatched: 6. The CDR3 is 13 residues long. The CDR3 spells CATWGQGDTEAFF. The CDR3 nucleotides read TGTGCCACCTGGGGACAGGGCGACACTGAAGCTTTCTTT.

Comments on this clonotype: Just one base apart from a much larger clone, this may be a read error. The rearrangement uses TRBV11-2 and TRBJ1-1; TRBD1 is a possible D gene (5 bases). The V gene lost 6 bases and the J gene lost 4 bases, with 15 bases spanning the gap. The CDR3 covers 14 residues. CDR1 is SGHAT and CDR2 is FQNNGV in the germline V gene. CDR3 DNA sequence: TGTGCCAGCAGACTGACAGCGATTAGCACTGAAGCTTTCTTT. Protein: CASRLTAISTEAFF.

This clonotype was observed at least ten times. The chain uses TRBV12-3 or TRBV12-4 and TRBJ2-3, with D perhaps given as TRBD1 or TRBD2 (5 bases each). This CDR3 has 16 residues. The V end lost 4 bases, the J end lost 2 bases, and 16 bases lay between the germline ends. The CDR3 DNA reads TGTGCCAGCAGTTCTCCCCCCGGGACGGTCACAGATACGCAGTATTTT. It yields the protein CASSSPPGTVTDTQYF.

This clonotype was seen at least ten times. The chain combines TRBV3-1 with TRBJ2-1; 8 nucleotides line up with TRBD2. From germline, CDR1 is LGHDT and CDR2 YNNKEL (reference sequence). The V and J ends lost 0 bases and 4 bases, in that order; junction bases with no gene match: 11. This CDR3 contains 18 residues. CDR3 protein: CASSQEIFGGVDYNEQFF. The CDR3 DNA is TGTGCCAGCAGCCAAGAGATTTTCGGGGGGGTTGATTACAATGAGCAGTTCTTC.

This clonotype was seen many times. The rearrangement joins TRBV20-1 to TRBJ2-3; 8 bases map to TRBD2. The CDR3 is 19 amino acids. Unmatched junction bases numbered 22, after V lost 5 bases and J lost 3 bases. CDR1 DFQATT and CDR2 SNEGSKA come from the germline V gene (reference sequence). The CDR3 loop is CSAVSERELVDLGTDTQYF. The CDR3 bases are TGCAGTGCTGTATCGGAGCGGGAGTTAGTAGATCTCGGAACAGATACGCAGTATTTT.

This clonotype was counted at least ten times. This sequence joins TRBV5-1 and TRBJ1-1; D call uncertain. Germline V gene lookup returns CDR1 SGHRS and CDR2 YFSETQ. The CDR3 extends over 16 amino acids. V was trimmed by 2 bases and J by 3 bases, leaving 17 bases between them. The CDR3 loop is CASSFRAPPSDTEAFF. CDR3 DNA: TGCGCCAGCAGCTTTAGGGCACCTCCCAGCGACACTGAAGCTTTCTTT.

This clonotype was observed many times. The chain employs TRBV29-1 and TRBJ2-1; D may be TRBD1 or TRBD2 (5 bases each). The CDR3 has 14 amino acids. Looked up from germline, CDR1 is SQVTM and CDR2 is ANQGSEA. The V gene lost 6 bases and the J gene lost 4 bases, with 16 bases spanning the gap. CDR3 protein: CSVAGTADYNEQFF. CDR3 nucleotides: TGCAGCGTCGCCGGGACGGCTGATTACAATGAGCAGTTCTTC.

This clonotype was found a few times. This sequence joins TRBV7-2 and TRBJ2-7; D gene uncertain. The germline CDR1 and CDR2 sequences are SGHTA and FQGNSA. Trimming removed 6 bases from V and 4 bases from J, with 22 bases in between. The CDR3 length is 16 residues. As DNA, the CDR3 is TGTGCCAGCAGTTCTCAGCCCCAGACCAAAATTTACGAGCAGTACTTC. Translating it yields CASSSQPQTKIYEQYF.

This chain connects TRBV20-1 to TRBJ1-2; D ambiguous. Looked up from germline, CDR1 is DFQATT and CDR2 is SNEGSKA (reference sequence). Trimming took 3 bases from V and 4 from J, leaving 18 bases between them. The length of the CDR3 is 15 residues. The CDR3 spells CSARPSLPNLYGYTF. The DNA of the CDR3 is TGCAGTGCTAGGCCCTCCCTCCCTAACCTCTATGGCTACACCTTC.

Ten or more counts support this clonotype. V and J are TRBV7-8 and TRBJ2-2; D is ambiguous. The CDR3 has 12 amino acids. CDR1 and CDR2 (germline): SGHVS, FQNEAQ. V lost 7 bases to trimming and J lost 6 bases, with 9 bases between them. The DNA for the CDR3 is TGTGCCAGCACCGATTTGCCCGGGGAGCTGTTTTTT. Its translation: CASTDLPGELFF.

This clonotype was counted many times. The chain recombines TRBV20-1 with TRBJ2-1; unclear D gene. Germline-derived CDR1 and CDR2 are DFQATT and SNEGSKA (reference sequence). This CDR3 is 16 amino acids long. V was pared by 0 bases and J by 9 bases, with 21 bases between. This CDR3 is CSARDLLGFESGEQFF. The DNA of the CDR3 is TGCAGTGCTAGAGACCTCCTGGGTTTCGAGTCTGGTGAGCAGTTCTTC.

Worth noting for this clonotype: A clone one base away is much larger, so this may be a read error. The chain's CDR3 is CSTRDRTSGLLTDTQYF. The CDR3 DNA is TGCAGTACTAGAGACCGGACTAGCGGGCTTCTCACAGATACGCAGTATTTT. The genes are TRBV20-1 and TRBJ2-3, with 11 bases that match TRBD2. Germline V gene data show CDR1 as DFQATT and CDR2 as SNEGSKA (reference sequence). The CDR3 consists of 17 residues.

On this clonotype itself: The CDR3 end shows no conserved phenylalanine or tryptophan, and so a read error is likely. The chain recombines TRBV11-2 with TRBJ1-3, with D uncertain. This CDR3 has 14 amino acids. CDR1 and CDR2 from the germline V gene are SGHAT and FQNNGV. V lost 2 bases and J lost 0, with 5 bases in between. The CDR3 DNA reads TGTGCCAGCAGCTTATGGCCCTCTGGAAACACCATATATTAT. Protein product: CASSLWPSGNTIYY.

This clonotype turned up a few times. The chain couples TRBV7-6 to TRBJ1-4; the match to TRBD1 covers 7 bases. After removal of 5 bases from V and 5 bases from J, the junction contained 8 bases not matched to a gene. Germline V lookup: CDR1 SGHVS, CDR2 FNYEAQ. This CDR3 spans 15 amino acids. The CDR3 DNA reads TGTGCCAGCAGCCGAGGGGGCGTGGAGAATGAAAAACTGTTTTTT. It translates to CASSRGGVENEKLFF.

On this clonotype itself: This clone may be a read error of a much larger clone one base away. This chain uses TRBV4-3 with TRBJ2-7; 8 bases line up with TRBD2. Germline CDR1 is LGHNA and CDR2 is YSLEER. The CDR3 loop spans 14 amino acids. The CDR3 spells CASSQGTSSHEQYF. The CDR3 nucleotides read TGCGCCAGCAGCCAAGGGACTAGCTCCCACGAGCAGTACTTC.

This clonotype was seen at least ten times. The chain uses TRBV7-9 and TRBJ2-5; 15 bases map to TRBD2. The CDR3 contains 17 residues. V shed 6 bases, J shed 3 bases, and the junction held 8 bases outside the gene matches. The germline gives CDR1 SEHNR, CDR2 FQNEAQ (reference sequence). The CDR3 protein is CASRWTSGGEREETQYF. For the CDR3, the DNA is TGTGCCAGCAGATGGACTAGCGGGGGGGAACGCGAAGAGACCCAGTACTTC.

This clonotype was picked up many times. V and J are TRBV7-2 and TRBJ2-2, with D unclear. Trimming cost V 6 bases and J 4 bases, with 9 bases left between them. The CDR3 is made up of 13 amino acids. The germline V gene encodes CDR1 SGHTA and CDR2 FQGNSA. The CDR3 bases are TGTGCCAGCAGTAAAGTAGGCACCGGGGAGCTGTTTTTT. Translation gives CASSKVGTGELFF.

This clonotype was counted many times. The chain carries TRBV12-3 or TRBV12-4 and TRBJ2-3, with 8 bases lining up with TRBD2. This CDR3 contains 16 residues. V shed 3 bases, J shed 4 bases, and the junction held 9 bases outside the gene matches. CDR3 region: CASSFLAGIEADTQYF. DNA for the CDR3: TGTGCCAGCAGTTTCTTAGCGGGGATCGAGGCAGATACGCAGTATTTT.

This clonotype was seen repeatedly, ten times or more. This chain connects TRBV7-2 to TRBJ2-7, with a possible D match to TRBD2 (5 bases). The CDR3 is made up of 15 amino acids. The germline V gene encodes CDR1 SGHTA and CDR2 FQGNSA. V shed 1 base and J shed 2 bases, with 12 bases lying between them. The CDR3 is CASSLDISGPYEQYF. The CDR3, as DNA: TGTGCCAGCAGCTTAGATATCAGCGGTCCCTACGAGCAGTACTTC.

This clonotype was seen at least ten times. The chain employs TRBV20-1 and TRBJ2-7; 9 positions match TRBD1. V lost 6 bases, J lost 2 bases, and 8 bases stayed unmatched. Germline V gives CDR1 DFQATT, CDR2 SNEGSKA (reference sequence). The CDR3 runs 14 residues. The DNA of the CDR3 is TGCAGTGCCGTCCGGGACAGGGCAGCCTACGAGCAGTACTTC. Encoded protein: CSAVRDRAAYEQYF.

The genes are TRBV29-1 and TRBJ2-3, with 8 bases matching TRBD2. The CDR3 totals 15 residues. With V trimmed by 2 bases and J by 2 bases, 6 bases remained unmatched. CDR1 is SQVTM and CDR2 is ANQGSEA in the germline V gene. CDR3: CSVEMPGGFTDTQYF. As DNA, the CDR3 is TGCAGCGTTGAAATGCCGGGGGGGTTCACAGATACGCAGTATTTT.

This clonotype has a count of ten or more. The genes are TRBV27 and TRBJ2-3, with D unclear. The CDR3 is made up of 13 amino acids. V lost 6 bases to trimming and J lost 2 bases, with 9 bases between them. Germline CDR1 and CDR2: MNHEY and SMNVEV (reference sequence). Written as DNA, the CDR3 is TGTGCCAGCAGCTCCTTTACCACAGATACGCAGTATTTT. It encodes CASSSFTTDTQYF.

This clonotype was detected ten times or more. The chain employs TRBV27 and TRBJ2-7; D remains ambiguous. The CDR3 runs 14 residues. V lost 5 bases to trimming and J lost 0 bases, with 11 bases between them. The germline CDR1 and CDR2 sequences are MNHEY and SMNVEV (reference sequence). CDR3 loop: CASSTLGISYEQYF. The DNA for the CDR3 is TGTGCCAGCAGTACCCTCGGAATCTCCTACGAGCAGTACTTC.

This clonotype was seen many times. The chain joins TRBV4-3 to TRBJ2-5; the D gene is possibly TRBD2 (5 bases). Germline values: CDR1 LGHNA, CDR2 YSLEER. The V gene lost 0 bases and the J gene lost 1 base, with 6 bases spanning the gap. This CDR3 is built from 14 residues. CDR3 nucleotides: TGCGCCAGCAGCCAAGAGAGGGCCCAAGAGACCCAGTACTTC. Its protein is CASSQERAQETQYF.

This clonotype was recorded many times. The chain joins TRBV6-2 or TRBV6-3 to TRBJ1-1; D is unresolved. CDR1 is MNHEY, CDR2 SVGEGT, per germline. Trimming shortened V by 5 bases and J by 1 base, and 11 bases separated the two germline ends. The length of the CDR3 is 14 residues. For the CDR3, the DNA is TGTGCCAGCAGTCCCCGATGGCAGAACACTGAAGCTTTCTTT. It yields the protein CASSPRWQNTEAFF.

This clonotype came up many times. The V call is TRBV29-1, the J call TRBJ2-1, with 9 positions matching TRBD1. This CDR3 comprises 13 residues. The ends lost 7 bases at V and 7 bases at J; junction bases unmatched: 8. Germline V gene data show CDR1 as SQVTM and CDR2 as ANQGSEA. CDR3 DNA: TGCAGCGGGGGACAGGGAATAAAAAATGAGCAGTTCTTC. This sequence encodes CSGGQGIKNEQFF.